The 20 T cell receptor beta chains below come from one sample, sequenced in a study of blood T cell repertoires in COVID-19. Clones were sequenced by immunoSEQ multiplex PCR, and TCRdb holds only the in-frame ones, with some missing. The sample has around 140,000 clones; roughly 87% are singletons. Input material: PBMCs or T cells enriched from blood (not recorded which). These receptors were taken from a woman in her thirties or forties who had been exposed to COVID-19.

The J gene is TRBJ1-1, the V gene TRBV7-9, with D hard to call. There are 11 residues in the CDR3. Per germline, CDR1 SEHNR and CDR2 FQNEAQ (reference sequence). Trimming shortened V by 2 bases and J by 5 bases, and 3 bases separated the two germline ends. The CDR3 coding sequence is TGTGCCAGCAGCTTACGGACTGAAGCTTTCTTT. Protein product: CASSLRTEAFF.

CDR3 amino acids: CASSSYLYEQYF. The CDR3 DNA reads as TGCGCCAGCAGCTCCTACCTCTACGAGCAGTACTTC. The genes are TRBV5-1 and TRBJ2-7; no definite D call. CDR1 is SGHRS, CDR2 YFSETQ, per germline. Trimming took off 3 bases at V and 3 bases at J, with 7 bases between the two ends. The CDR3 runs to 12 residues.

In this sample, this clone turned up once. The CDR3 nucleotides read TGTGCCAGCAGCCCCCGGGACAGGGGAACCTATGGCTACACCTTC. It is translated as CASSPRDRGTYGYTF. V usage is TRBV16 and J usage is TRBJ1-2; 10 positions match TRBD1. Germline values: CDR1 KGHSY, CDR2 FQNENV. Trimming removed 4 bases from V and 4 bases from J; junction bases left unmatched: 6. The CDR3 length is 15 residues.

A single count supports this clone. CDR3 nucleotides: TGCGCCAGCAGCTTCTTTACTAGCACAGATACGCAGTATTTT. It translates to CASSFFTSTDTQYF. The chain uses TRBV5-1 and TRBJ2-3; D gene ambiguous. CDR3 length equals 14 residues. Deletions cut 2 bases from V and 0 bases from J, with 7 bases between. The V gene's germline CDR1 is SGHRS and CDR2 YFSETQ.

This chain connects TRBV9 to TRBJ1-2, with D possibly being TRBD1 (6 bases). The CDR3 covers 15 residues. The germline V gene has CDR1 SGDLS and CDR2 YYNGEE. V gave up 4 bases and J gave up 5 bases, with 18 bases separating them. CDR3 nucleotide sequence: TGTGCCAGCAGCCCCGGAAGCCGGACAGAATATGGCTACACCTTC. Encoded protein: CASSPGSRTEYGYTF.

The chain uses TRBV6-5 and TRBJ1-2; 7 nucleotides line up with TRBD1. This CDR3 comprises 16 residues. Germline V lookup: CDR1 MNHEY, CDR2 SVGAGI. The V and J ends lost 1 base and 0 bases, in that order; junction bases with no gene match: 5. The CDR3 DNA is TGTGCCAGCAGTTACTGGACAGGTCCTGCTAACTATGGCTACACCTTC. It specifies CASSYWTGPANYGYTF.

CDR3 loop: CASSIGGSGKADTQYF. The CDR3 nucleotides read TGTGCCAGTAGTATAGGGGGTAGCGGGAAGGCAGATACGCAGTATTTT. The genes are TRBV19 and TRBJ2-3; 8 nucleotides agree with TRBD2. CDR1 and CDR2 from the germline V gene are LNHDA and SQIVND (reference sequence). V lost 1 base to trimming and J lost 4 bases; unmatched junction nucleotides: 7. The CDR3 has 16 amino acids.

The chain carries TRBV10-3 and TRBJ2-1; D is uncertain. Trimming left V 2 bases short and J 7 bases short, with 6 bases between. The CDR3 is 12 residues long. Per germline, CDR1 ENHRY and CDR2 SYGVKD. For the CDR3, the DNA is TGTGCCATCAGTGAGACAGCTAATGAGCAGTTCTTC. Its protein product is CAISETANEQFF.

This chain links TRBV5-1 with TRBJ1-1, with D unresolved. Per germline, CDR1 SGHRS and CDR2 YFSETQ. CDR3 length: 16 residues. Between the trimmed V and J ends, which lost 0 bases and 8 bases, there was a span of 20 bases. The CDR3, as DNA: TGCGCCAGCAGCTTGGGGCCGGGGAGGGCGGGCATAGAAGCTTTCTTT. It specifies CASSLGPGRAGIEAFF. Filled out from reference TRBV5-1 and TRBJ1-1, the complete variable domain reads KAGVTQTPRYLIKTRGQQVTLSCSPISGHRSVSWYQQTPGQGLQFLFEYFSETQRNKGNFPGRFSGRQFSNSRSEMNVSTLELGDSALYLCASSLGPGRAGIEAFFGQGTRLTVV.

A single count supports this clone. The rearrangement joins TRBV18 to TRBJ2-7; 9 bases align to TRBD1. Germline lookup yields CDR1 KGHSH and CDR2 LQKENI. This CDR3 has 14 residues. The ends lost 5 bases at V and 3 bases at J; junction bases unmatched: 5. The CDR3 bases are TGTGCCAGCTCATTTCGACAGGGGGGCTACGAGCAGTACTTC. Its translation: CASSFRQGGYEQYF.

J is TRBJ2-2 and V is TRBV12-5, with 10 bases identical to TRBD1. In germline, CDR1 is LGHNT, CDR2 FRNRAP. After removal of 2 bases from V and 4 bases from J, the junction contained 7 bases not matched to a gene. The CDR3 sequence is 17 residues long. CDR3 coding DNA: TGTGCTAGTGGTTTGCCCCCGGACAGGGGGGCCACCGGGGAGCTGTTTTTT. Protein product: CASGLPPDRGATGELFF.

This clone was seen just once. V and J are TRBV21-1 and TRBJ2-1; the table's D gene call, TRBD2, was not cross checked with the DNA. TRBV21-1 is a pseudogene locus. The CDR3 has 17 amino acids. The DNA of the CDR3 is TGTGCCAGCAGCAAACTCCTAGTGACTAGCACCTACAATGAGCAGTTCTTC. Its translation: CASSKLLVTSTYNEQFF.

This sequence joins TRBV18 and TRBJ1-2; no clear D. The CDR3 has 14 residues. V lost 3 bases, J lost 3 bases, and 11 bases lay in between. Germline V gene sequence: CDR1 KGHSH, CDR2 LQKENI. The CDR3 sequence: CASSPAGTHYGYTF. Here the CDR3 DNA reads TGTGCCAGCTCACCGGCAGGCACCCACTATGGCTACACCTTC.

This clone was seen once. This chain connects TRBV6-1 to TRBJ2-4; 7 bases fit TRBD2. From germline, CDR1 is MNHNS and CDR2 SASEGT. V lost 0 bases to trimming and J lost 0 bases; unmatched junction nucleotides: 2. This CDR3 is built from 16 residues. The CDR3 region has the DNA TGTGCCAGCAGTGAAGCCTCGGGGGGAGCCAAAAACATTCAGTACTTC. Translation gives CASSEASGGAKNIQYF.

This chain joins TRBV9 and TRBJ2-7, with 8 bases matching TRBD2. With 3 bases clipped from V and 0 bases from J, the junction kept 5 bases outside the gene matches. The germline V gene encodes CDR1 SGDLS and CDR2 YYNGEE. CDR3 size: 15 residues. Written as DNA, the CDR3 is TGTGCCAGCAGCGAATATAGCGGGGTCTCCTACGAGCAGTACTTC. It translates to CASSEYSGVSYEQYF.

The gene calls are TRBV5-6 and TRBJ1-2; 8 nucleotides match TRBD1. The CDR3 runs to 15 residues. J was trimmed by 4 bases and V by 4 bases; bases with no gene match: 9. Germline CDR1 is SGHDT and CDR2 is YYEEEE. The CDR3 loop reads CASSKGQGPLYGYTF. CDR3 DNA: TGTGCCAGCAGCAAAGGACAGGGCCCCCTCTATGGCTACACCTTC.

The V gene is TRBV19, the J gene TRBJ1-1, with 8 positions matching TRBD1. The V gene end was trimmed by 7 bases and the J gene end by 4 bases; junction bases not matched to a gene: 2. The CDR3 contains 12 residues. The germline V gene has CDR1 LNHDA and CDR2 SQIVND (reference sequence). CDR3 region: CASTDRGTEAFF. As DNA, the CDR3 is TGTGCCAGTACAGACAGGGGCACTGAAGCTTTCTTT.

In DNA form, the CDR3 reads TGTGCCAGCAGCCCTCAAGAGACCCAGTACTTC. Its translation is CASSPQETQYF. The rearrangement links TRBV7-9 to TRBJ2-5; D unresolved. V shed 5 bases and J shed 2 bases, with 3 bases lying between them. This CDR3 contains 11 residues. The germline V gene encodes CDR1 SEHNR and CDR2 FQNEAQ (reference sequence).

This chain links TRBV5-5 with TRBJ2-1; 11 nucleotides agree with TRBD2. The germline gives CDR1 SGHKS, CDR2 YYEKEE (reference sequence). CDR3 length equals 19 residues. V lost 4 bases to trimming and J lost 5 bases; unmatched junction nucleotides: 17. The CDR3 sequence: CASSPRTARGGLADNEQFF. DNA for the CDR3: TGTGCCAGCAGCCCCCGGACCGCCCGAGGGGGACTAGCGGACAATGAGCAGTTCTTC.

The rearrangement uses TRBV10-3 and TRBJ1-2; no definite D call. CDR3 size: 12 residues. Germline V gene sequence: CDR1 ENHRY, CDR2 SYGVKD. Trimming left V 4 bases short and J 4 bases short, with 7 bases between. For the CDR3, the DNA is TGTGCCATCAGTGGAGGGCCCTATGGCTACACCTTC. Protein: CAISGGPYGYTF.